These 10 T cell receptor beta chains came from one sample sequenced in a study of CD8 T cells in Susac syndrome. Random hexamers were used to reverse transcribe an amount of roughly 0.5 to 1 ug RNA. TCRdb itself ran the immunoSEQ multiplex PCR reads through MiXCR, one entry per CDR3 protein. This table holds more than 75,000 distinct CDR3 sequences, 85% to 95% found once. The sample consisted of CD8+ T cells from PBMCs. The receptors come from a human donor in good health.

V is TRBV6-5 and J is TRBJ2-7, with D possibly being TRBD2 (6 bases). The CDR3 spans 13 residues. V was cut by 4 bases and J by 6 bases, with 13 bases left in between. Germline V gives CDR1 MNHEY, CDR2 SVGAGI. The CDR3 is CASSLGLNSEQYF. The CDR3 bases are TGTGCCAGCAGTTTGGGACTGAACTCCGAGCAGTACTTC.

In this sample, this clonotype turned up a few times. The chain recombines TRBV7-8 with TRBJ2-1, with TRBD1 matching over 9 bases. Looked up from germline, CDR1 is SGHVS and CDR2 is FQNEAQ. V lost 1 base to trimming and J lost 3 bases; unmatched junction nucleotides: 10. This CDR3 contains 18 residues. The CDR3 protein is CASSLEGGDRVFYNEQFF. The CDR3 region has the DNA TGTGCCAGCAGCTTAGAAGGTGGGGACAGGGTCTTCTACAATGAGCAGTTCTTC.

This chain connects TRBV27 to TRBJ1-6; D is undetermined. The V and J ends lost 2 bases and 9 bases respectively, with 11 bases between them. This CDR3 has 14 amino acids. Per the germline V gene, CDR1 is MNHEY and CDR2 is SMNVEV (reference sequence). The CDR3 DNA reads as TGTGCCAGCAGTTTACCCGGGCCCTTTTCACCCCTCCACTTT. Protein product: CASSLPGPFSPLHF.

The V gene is TRBV6-2 or TRBV6-3, the J gene TRBJ1-5; the match to TRBD1 covers 8 bases. Germline V gene data show CDR1 as MNHEY and CDR2 as SVGEGT. Trimming at V came to 6 bases and at J to 4 bases, leaving 8 bases not matched to a gene. The CDR3 is made up of 15 amino acids. For the CDR3, the DNA is TGTGCCAGCAGGACCGCAGGGGGCGCGAATCAGCCCCAGCATTTT. Translated, it gives CASRTAGGANQPQHF.

A single count supports this clonotype. V gene TRBV3-1 combines with J gene TRBJ2-1, with 10 bases lining up with TRBD2. This CDR3 comprises 13 residues. Trimming took 0 bases from V and 15 from J; bases not matched to a gene: 5. Per germline, CDR1 LGHDT and CDR2 YNNKEL (reference sequence). CDR3: CASSQDSGGFGFF. CDR3 nucleotide sequence: TGTGCCAGCAGCCAAGATAGCGGGGGGTTCGGGTTCTTC.

This clonotype was seen a single time. V usage is TRBV7-6 and J usage is TRBJ2-5; 12 bases fit TRBD2. Germline V gene data show CDR1 as SGHVS and CDR2 as FNYEAQ. The CDR3 spans 20 residues. V lost 5 bases to trimming and J lost 1 base; unmatched junction nucleotides: 17. Here the CDR3 DNA reads TGTGCCAGCAGCCCCCCACCGACTAGCGGGGGTTCTCTAGCCCAAGAGACCCAGTACTTC. It encodes CASSPPPTSGGSLAQETQYF.

This chain uses TRBV6-2 or TRBV6-3 with TRBJ1-5, with D unclear. Between the trimmed V and J ends, which lost 2 bases and 0 bases, there was a span of 11 bases. CDR1 is MNHEY, CDR2 SVGEGT, per germline. This CDR3 comprises 16 residues. The CDR3 DNA reads TGTGCCAGCAGTTACGGCCGGTCAAATAGCAATCAGCCCCAGCATTTT. Translated: CASSYGRSNSNQPQHF.

The V and J genes are TRBV29-1 and TRBJ2-3; a possible D gene is TRBD2 (6 bases). Germline values: CDR1 SQVTM, CDR2 ANQGSEA. V lost 3 bases and J 1 base, leaving 14 bases between the germline ends. The CDR3 has 15 amino acids. The DNA of the CDR3 is TGCAGCGTTGAGCTTGCGGGGAGCGGCACAGATACGCAGTATTTT. It is translated as CSVELAGSGTDTQYF.

The V gene is TRBV20-1, the J gene TRBJ2-1; D unclear. The CDR3 spans 11 residues. Germline V gives CDR1 DFQATT, CDR2 SNEGSKA (reference sequence). V lost 0 bases and J 6 bases, leaving 3 bases between the germline ends. CDR3 sequence reads: CSARDSNEQFF. CDR3 nucleotide sequence: TGCAGTGCTAGAGATAGCAATGAGCAGTTCTTC.

The chain is built from TRBV27 and TRBJ2-1, with D perhaps given as TRBD1 or TRBD2 (5 bases each). This CDR3 is built from 15 residues. Germline CDR1 is MNHEY and CDR2 is SMNVEV (reference sequence). The V and J ends lost 8 bases and 9 bases respectively, with 23 bases between them. The CDR3 region is CASEILMGESREQFF. The DNA for the CDR3 is TGTGCCAGCGAAATCCTCATGGGGGAGTCTCGTGAGCAGTTCTTC.